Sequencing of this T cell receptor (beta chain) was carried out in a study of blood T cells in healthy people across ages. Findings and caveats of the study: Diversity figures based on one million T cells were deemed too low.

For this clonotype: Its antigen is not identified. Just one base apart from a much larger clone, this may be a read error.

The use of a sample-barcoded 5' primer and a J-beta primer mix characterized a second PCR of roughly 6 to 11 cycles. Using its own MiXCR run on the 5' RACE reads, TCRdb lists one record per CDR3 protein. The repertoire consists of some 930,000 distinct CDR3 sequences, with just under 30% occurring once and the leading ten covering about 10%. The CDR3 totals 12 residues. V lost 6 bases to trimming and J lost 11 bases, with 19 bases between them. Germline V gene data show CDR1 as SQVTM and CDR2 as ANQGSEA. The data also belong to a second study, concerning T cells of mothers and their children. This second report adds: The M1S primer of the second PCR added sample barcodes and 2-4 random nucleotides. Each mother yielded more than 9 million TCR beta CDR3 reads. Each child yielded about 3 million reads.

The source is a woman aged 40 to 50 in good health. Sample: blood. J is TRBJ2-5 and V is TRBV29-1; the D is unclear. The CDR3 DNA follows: TGCAGCGTGGCATTATTGCTTGGTGAGCAGTACTTC. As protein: CSVALLLGEQYF.